Listed below are T cell receptor beta chains from one sample, sequenced in a study of blood T cell repertoires in COVID-19. Clones were sequenced by immunoSEQ multiplex PCR, and TCRdb holds only the in-frame ones, with some missing. This sample has about 100,000 clones, with approximately 92% found just once. The sample taken for sequencing was peripheral blood. The receptors were sampled from a man younger than 35 with acute or convalescent COVID-19. Both conserved end residues are part of each CDR3. Fields, in order: V gene, CDR3 length, J gene, D gene, clone size, CDR3 protein, CDR3 DNA. The D gene is left open where the match is weak. Clone sizes are given selectively: once, few, many, or a class where the clone is expanded.

TRBV3-1/TRBV3-2	14	TRBJ1-1	-	-	CASSQGTGRTEAFF	TGTGCCAGCAGCCAAGGCACAGGGCGCACTGAAGCTTTCTTT
TRBV2	15	TRBJ1-5	-	-	CASSEQAPSNQPQHF	TGTGCCAGCAGTGAACAGGCCCCTAGCAATCAGCCCCAGCATTTT
TRBV6-5	14	TRBJ1-5	TRBD1	-	CASSPGQSNQPQHF	TGTGCCAGCAGTCCGGGACAGTCAAATCAGCCCCAGCATTTT
TRBV11-2	14	TRBJ1-6	-	-	CASSRSSYNSPLHF	TGTGCCAGCAGCCGGAGCTCCTATAATTCACCCCTCCACTTT
TRBV6-1	18	TRBJ1-3	-	-	CASTDAHLNVHSGNTIYF	TGTGCCAGCACTGACGCCCACTTGAACGTGCACTCTGGAAACACCATATATTTT
TRBV2	15	TRBJ2-5	TRBD2	-	CASRAGLAAEETQYF	TGTGCCAGCAGAGCCGGACTAGCGGCGGAAGAGACCCAGTACTTC
TRBV5-1	12	TRBJ2-5	-	-	CASSVGQETQYF	TGCGCCAGCAGCGTCGGCCAAGAGACCCAGTACTTC
TRBV5-1	16	TRBJ2-1	TRBD1	-	CASSFQGQGTYNEQFF	TGCGCCAGCAGCTTCCAAGGACAGGGAACCTACAATGAGCAGTTCTTC
TRBV28	13	TRBJ2-2	TRBD1	-	CAAGGQNTGELFF	TGTGCCGCAGGGGGCCAGAACACCGGGGAGCTGTTTTTT
TRBV27	13	TRBJ2-1	-	few	CASSPPFLHEQFF	TGTGCCAGCAGTCCCCCCTTCCTACATGAGCAGTTCTTC
TRBV21-1	21	TRBJ1-3	-	-	CASSNGSVRQGPVHSGNTIYF	TGTGCCAGCAGCAACGGAAGCGTCAGACAGGGTCCGGTACACTCTGGAAACACCATATATTTT
TRBV7-5	17	TRBJ2-3	-	-	CVRSSRLLQGTTDTQYF	TGTGTCAGAAGCTCCCGCCTTCTCCAGGGAACCACAGATACGCAGTATTTT
TRBV5-1	16	TRBJ2-3	-	-	CASSPRGSEPTDTQYF	TGCGCCAGCAGCCCCCGAGGTAGCGAGCCCACAGATACGCAGTATTTT
TRBV14	15	TRBJ2-3	-	-	CASSQRGISTDTQYF	TGTGCCAGCAGCCAGAGGGGGATCAGCACAGATACGCAGTATTTT
TRBV30	17	TRBJ2-6	-	once	CAWAMDSSFGGANVLTF	TGTGCCTGGGCCATGGACAGTTCCTTTGGTGGGGCCAACGTCCTGACTTTC
TRBV12-5	14	TRBJ1-1	-	-	CASGLVQGNTEAFF	TGTGCTAGTGGTTTGGTCCAGGGGAACACTGAAGCTTTCTTT
TRBV10-1	16	TRBJ2-1	-	-	CASSGGPQGSYNEQFF	TGCGCCAGCAGTGGGGGGCCACAGGGCTCCTACAATGAGCAGTTCTTC
TRBV5-1	15	TRBJ2-7	-	-	CASSPGGVRAGEQYF	TGCGCCAGCAGCCCGGGCGGGGTACGGGCCGGCGAGCAGTACTTC
TRBV27	17	TRBJ1-5	-	once	CASSPSLQGGGNQPQHF	TGTGCCAGCAGTCCATCACTACAAGGGGGGGGCAATCAGCCCCAGCATTTT
TRBV11-2	15	TRBJ1-4	-	once	CASSLDGRVNEKLFF	TGTGCCAGCAGCTTAGATGGGAGAGTTAATGAAAAACTGTTTTTT
TRBV6-5	15	TRBJ2-1	TRBD2	-	CASSFGLAPHNEQFF	TGTGCCAGCAGTTTCGGACTAGCACCTCACAATGAGCAGTTCTTC
TRBV5-1	20	TRBJ2-2	TRBD1	-	CASSITLQGAEFANTGELFF	TGCGCCAGCAGCATCACCTTACAGGGGGCCGAATTCGCGAACACCGGGGAGCTGTTTTTT